Detailed here is one T cell receptor (beta chain). Its antigen remains unidentified. No base quality information exists; no much larger clone differs at one position. These data originate in a study of cytotoxic CD8 clonotypes in ibrutinib-treated CLL (dated by TCRdb to about 2021). Regarding the study in general: The cohort was composed of about 10 relapsed/refractory and about 15 treatment-naive patients; IGHV unmutated status was identified in 17 patients. Samples at response were collected after a median of about twelve months of treatment, with a range of about 6 to 40 months. Cryopreserved peripheral blood mononuclear cells were obtained prior to treatment, at the time of response, and at either disease progression or sustained remission. On average, each sample had approximately 250,000 productive templates and approximately 100,000 productive rearrangements. Longitudinal samples were available for about 30% of the 86 trial participants. Partial responses were observed in about 25 patients and complete responses in 2; after a median follow-up of around 68 months, remission was maintained in roughly 14 patients and progression was observed in some twelve. What the work shows at the level of the full study, not this receptor alone: Sampling times were not matched between sustained-remission and progressing patients, and lymph node repertoires were not studied. Clonality rose at ibrutinib response, remained stable during sustained remission, and dropped back toward baseline at progression. Public clonotypes were rare and either shrank or stayed stable during treatment, and the rise in clonality at ibrutinib response reflected expansion of private clonotypes. Baseline clonality exceeded that of age-matched healthy donors and correlated strongly with circulating CD8+ T-cell counts.

For TCR beta library preparation, roughly 2.2 micrograms of genomic DNA was extracted from cryopreserved PBMCs. Longitudinal blood samples from CLL patients on ibrutinib monotherapy underwent high-throughput TCR beta sequencing. The patients were enrolled in a single-center, open-label phase 2 trial of ibrutinib monotherapy. On a MiSeq, deep resolution sequencing aimed for a depth between 1 in 1 million and 1 in 200,000 T cells, with each clonotype covered around 10x on average. The immunoSEQ hsTCRB Kit was used to generate TCR beta libraries. The original methods were these. Data were analyzed with ImmunoSEQ Data Assistant and ImmunoSEQ Analyzer, with V, D and J genes assigned per IMGT definitions. Clonality, which ranges from 0 to 1, was calculated by subtracting the normalized Shannon entropy of productive rearrangement frequencies from one. Only overrepresented clonotypes making up at least 0.05% of the repertoire of each patient were included in the public clonotype analysis. Thirteen repertoires from age-matched healthy donors, obtained from immuneACCESS, served as clonality controls. The source is immuneACCESS, and TCRdb retained only in-frame sequences with V and J called. Part of the clones is not carried over; for the studies checked, unresolved V genes explain less than half of this, and the remainder is unexplained. V, J and clone size are taken as reported in that table, and D and trimming were inferred from the DNA itself. Present in this sample are a few hundred thousand clones, around four fifths of which were seen just once. More than 6% of the sample is in the top ten clones.

V is cut back by 8 bases and J by 4 bases, with 11 bases in the junction unmatched. The CDR3 numbers 16 residues from cysteine through phenylalanine. Only the CDR3 region is kept as DNA, spanning 48 bases read in frame from base 1. Reading the germline V gene (reference sequence) gives CDR1 MNHEY and CDR2 SMNVEV. The clonotype was recovered from a human donor with chronic lymphocytic leukemia. Specimen: PBMCs, collected before ibrutinib treatment. The rearranged chain carries TRBV27 and TRBJ1-5; 10 nucleotides in the junction match TRBD1. CDR3 sequence: CASGPPMDRGNQPQHF. In nucleotide form, the sequence is TGTGCCAGCGGGCCGCCTATGGACAGGGGGAATCAGCCCCAGCATTTT.